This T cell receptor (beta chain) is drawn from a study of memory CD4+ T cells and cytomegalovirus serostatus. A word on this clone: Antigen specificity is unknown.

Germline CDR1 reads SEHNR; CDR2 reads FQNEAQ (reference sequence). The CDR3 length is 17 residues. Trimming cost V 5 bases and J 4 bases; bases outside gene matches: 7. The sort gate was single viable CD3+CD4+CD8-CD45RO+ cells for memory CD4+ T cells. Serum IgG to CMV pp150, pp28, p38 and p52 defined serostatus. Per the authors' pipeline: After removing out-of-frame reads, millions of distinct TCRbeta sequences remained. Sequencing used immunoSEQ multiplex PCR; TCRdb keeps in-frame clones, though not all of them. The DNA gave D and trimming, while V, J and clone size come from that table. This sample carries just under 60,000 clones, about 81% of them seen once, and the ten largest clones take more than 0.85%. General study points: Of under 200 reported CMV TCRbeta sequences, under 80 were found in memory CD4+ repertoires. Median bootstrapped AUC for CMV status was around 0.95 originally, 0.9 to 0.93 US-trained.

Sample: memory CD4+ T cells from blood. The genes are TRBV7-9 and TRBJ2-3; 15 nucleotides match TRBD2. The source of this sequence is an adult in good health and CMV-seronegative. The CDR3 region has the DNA TGTGCCAGCAGCCCATGGACTAGCGGGAGGGTATCAGATACGCAGTATTTT. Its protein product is CASSPWTSGRVSDTQYF. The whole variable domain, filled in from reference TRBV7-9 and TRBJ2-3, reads DTGVSQNPRHKITKRGQNVTFRCDPISEHNRLYWYRQTLGQGPEFLTYFQNEAQLEKSRLLSDRFSAERPKGSFSTLEIQRTEQGDSAMYLCASSPWTSGRVSDTQYFGPGTRLTVL.